A selection of T cell receptor beta chains follows, all from one sample in a study of blood T cell repertoires in COVID-19. Libraries were prepared by immunoSEQ multiplex PCR; TCRdb keeps only in-frame clonotypes and omits some of them. Among 350,000 or so clones listed, approximately 82% were seen once. The source material was peripheral blood. These receptors all stem from a young man with active or convalescent COVID-19. Both conserved end residues are part of each CDR3. The D gene is left open where the match is weak. Size tells how often a clone was seen (once, few, many) or the class of an expanded clone, and some rows leave it out.

d_call: NA
v_call: TRBV9
j_call: TRBJ1-1
clone_size: once
cdr3_nt: TGTGCCAGCAGCGCCTTCGGAGGGAGGAACACTGAAGCTTTCTTT
cdr3_aa: CASSAFGGRNTEAFF

d_call: TRBD2
v_call: TRBV9
j_call: TRBJ2-4
clone_size: NA
cdr3_nt: TGTGCCAGCAGCGTAGGTTCGGGAGGCAAAAACATTCAGTACTTC
cdr3_aa: CASSVGSGGKNIQYF

d_call: TRBD1
v_call: TRBV11-3
j_call: TRBJ1-4
clone_size: NA
cdr3_nt: TGTGCCAGCAGCACGGGGACAGGGGCGCGGAAACTGTTTTTT
cdr3_aa: CASSTGTGARKLFF

d_call: NA
v_call: TRBV7-2
j_call: TRBJ1-1
clone_size: NA
cdr3_nt: TGTGCCAGCAGCTTAGGACACATGAACACTGAAGCTTTCTTT
cdr3_aa: CASSLGHMNTEAFF

d_call: NA
v_call: TRBV21-1
j_call: TRBJ2-2
clone_size: NA
cdr3_nt: TGTGCCAGCAGCCTCTGGCGGACGAACACCGGGGAGCTGTTTTTT
cdr3_aa: CASSLWRTNTGELFF

d_call: NA
v_call: TRBV11-3
j_call: TRBJ1-4
clone_size: NA
cdr3_nt: TGTGCCAGCAGCTTAGGCCAGGGCAAACTGTTTTTT
cdr3_aa: CASSLGQGKLFF

d_call: TRBD2
v_call: TRBV4-2
j_call: TRBJ2-3
clone_size: once
cdr3_nt: TGTGCCAGCAGCCAAGGTAGCGGGAGGGCCGCAGCAACAGATACGCAGTATTTT
cdr3_aa: CASSQGSGRAAATDTQYF

d_call: TRBD1
v_call: TRBV7-9
j_call: TRBJ2-1
clone_size: once
cdr3_nt: TGTGCCAGCAGCTTAGAGGGACAGACCTACAATGAGCAGTTCTTC
cdr3_aa: CASSLEGQTYNEQFF

d_call: NA
v_call: TRBV2
j_call: TRBJ1-2
clone_size: NA
cdr3_nt: TGTGCCACCCAAGCGGAAACACTCTATGGCTACACCTTC
cdr3_aa: CATQAETLYGYTF

d_call: TRBD2
v_call: TRBV7-6
j_call: TRBJ2-5
clone_size: NA
cdr3_nt: TGTGCCAGCAGCTTACCTAGCGGGGGGGAGACCCAGTACTTC
cdr3_aa: CASSLPSGGETQYF

d_call: NA
v_call: TRBV6-5
j_call: TRBJ1-6
clone_size: NA
cdr3_nt: TGTGCCAGCAAGGGGAGGGTTAATTCACCCCTCCACTTT
cdr3_aa: CASKGRVNSPLHF

d_call: TRBD1
v_call: TRBV9
j_call: TRBJ2-1
clone_size: few
cdr3_nt: TGTGCCAGCAGCGTAGTAGGGGGCCCTGACTCCTACAATGAGCAGTTCTTC
cdr3_aa: CASSVVGGPDSYNEQFF

d_call: TRBD1
v_call: TRBV5-4
j_call: TRBJ1-6
clone_size: once
cdr3_nt: TGTGCCAGCAGCTTGGATGGACAGGGGATATTTTCACCCCTCCACTTT
cdr3_aa: CASSLDGQGIFSPLHF

d_call: NA
v_call: TRBV28
j_call: TRBJ2-3
clone_size: NA
cdr3_nt: TGTGCCAGCCAGTCCCCCACAGATACGCAGTATTTT
cdr3_aa: CASQSPTDTQYF

d_call: TRBD2
v_call: TRBV14
j_call: TRBJ2-2
clone_size: few
cdr3_nt: TGTGCCAGCAGCCGCGGGAGCCCGAACACCGGGGAGCTGTTTTTT
cdr3_aa: CASSRGSPNTGELFF

d_call: TRBD1
v_call: TRBV28
j_call: TRBJ1-2
clone_size: NA
cdr3_nt: TGTGCCAGCAGTTTGGGACAGGGTGAGGCTTACTATGGCTACACCTTC
cdr3_aa: CASSLGQGEAYYGYTF

d_call: TRBD1
v_call: TRBV4-3
j_call: TRBJ2-7
clone_size: NA
cdr3_nt: TGCGCCAGCAGTAGAGGACAGGGAGCATTCATCTACGAGCAGTACTTC
cdr3_aa: CASSRGQGAFIYEQYF

d_call: NA
v_call: TRBV30
j_call: TRBJ1-2
clone_size: NA
cdr3_nt: TGTGCCTGGAGTTCGGCAATGGAGGACACCTTC
cdr3_aa: CAWSSAMEDTF

d_call: TRBD2
v_call: TRBV28
j_call: TRBJ2-1
clone_size: once
cdr3_nt: TGTGCCAGCAGTCCAACTAGCGGGAGACCGATCGAGTACAATGAGCAGTTCTTC
cdr3_aa: CASSPTSGRPIEYNEQFF

d_call: TRBD1
v_call: TRBV5-5
j_call: TRBJ1-6
clone_size: few
cdr3_nt: TGTGCCAGCAGCTTACAGGGGCGCGGTGTCGGGGTCCATTCACCCCTCCACTTT
cdr3_aa: CASSLQGRGVGVHSPLHF

d_call: NA
v_call: TRBV7-6
j_call: TRBJ2-1
clone_size: NA
cdr3_nt: TGTGCCAGCAGCCCTACCCTTGAGCAGTTCTTC
cdr3_aa: CASSPTLEQFF

d_call: TRBD1
v_call: TRBV10-1
j_call: TRBJ1-1
clone_size: NA
cdr3_nt: TGCGCCAGCAGGACCACAGGGGTCACTGAAGCTTTCTTT
cdr3_aa: CASRTTGVTEAFF

d_call: TRBD2
v_call: TRBV5-5
j_call: TRBJ2-2
clone_size: few
cdr3_nt: TGTGCCAGCAGCCGTTTTTTCAGCGGGGGGCTTGACGGGGAGCTGTTTTTT
cdr3_aa: CASSRFFSGGLDGELFF

d_call: NA
v_call: TRBV4-1
j_call: TRBJ1-1
clone_size: NA
cdr3_nt: TGCGCCAGCAGCCAGTATATCCAGGGATCTATAACTGAAGCTTTCTTT
cdr3_aa: CASSQYIQGSITEAFF

d_call: NA
v_call: TRBV11-3
j_call: TRBJ2-3
clone_size: NA
cdr3_nt: TGTGCCAGCAGCTTAGAGGCGAGGCACACAGATACGCAGTATTTT
cdr3_aa: CASSLEARHTDTQYF

d_call: TRBD2
v_call: TRBV7-8
j_call: TRBJ2-1
clone_size: NA
cdr3_nt: TGTGCCAGCAGCCGAGGGGCGGGGGGAATCAATGAGCAGTTCTTC
cdr3_aa: CASSRGAGGINEQFF

d_call: NA
v_call: TRBV4-2
j_call: TRBJ1-5
clone_size: NA
cdr3_nt: TGTGCCAGCAGCCAAGCAACGGACAGCGTTTATAGCAATCAGCCCCAGCATTTT
cdr3_aa: CASSQATDSVYSNQPQHF

d_call: NA
v_call: TRBV11-2
j_call: TRBJ2-1
clone_size: NA
cdr3_nt: TGTGCCAGCAGCTTAGTGGGGACAACGAATGAGCAGTTCTTC
cdr3_aa: CASSLVGTTNEQFF